This T cell receptor (beta chain) was profiled in a study of PD-1 blockade in classical Hodgkin lymphoma. V was cut by 4 bases and J by 5 bases, with 17 bases left in between. Germline V CDR1 and CDR2: GTSNPN, SVGIG (reference sequence). The CDR3 has 14 amino acids. Each of the patients experienced relapse following autologous stem cell transplantation, and their brentuximab vedotin exposure differed. Sequenced by immunoSEQ multiplex PCR; TCRdb stores in-frame clones only, minus some. The sample records tens of thousands of clones, approximately 89% being singletons. General observations from the study: Compared with healthy donors, newly diagnosed patients reportedly showed lower baseline TCR diversity. Nivolumab starters within 1 year of ASCT were excluded.

This clone was detected once. The antigen remains unidentified. The sequenced sample was peripheral blood mononuclear cells (PBMCs), obtained at baseline. V and J are TRBV30 and TRBJ1-2, with TRBD1 as a possible D gene (5 bases). This TCR was recovered from a human donor with classical Hodgkin lymphoma. This CDR3 reads CAWNGRDGNYGYTF. In DNA form, the CDR3 reads TGTGCCTGGAATGGCCGGGACGGGAATTATGGCTACACCTTC.